This TCR beta chain comes out of a study of siplizumab effects on memory and regulatory T cells. Overall study findings and caveats: The apparent diversity of naive T cells exceeded that of memory cells, and naive T cells seemed to make a major contribution to the alloresponse. Suppressive function of proliferating Tregs from siplizumab cultures was not confirmed.

The germline V gene encodes CDR1 LGHNA and CDR2 YSLEER. Trimming removed 1 base from V and 7 bases from J; junction bases left unmatched: 7. There are 16 residues in the CDR3. TCRdb's copy holds only in-frame clones and misses some; the assay was immunoSEQ multiplex PCR. The table has around 82,000 clones, 85% to 95% seen once. On this clone: The antigen is undetermined.

This chain uses TRBV4-3 with TRBJ2-1, with 10 positions matching TRBD2. The sequenced sample was CD8+ T cells sorted from blood. The receptor's source is a human donor in good health. CDR3: CASSQGDSGGWNEQFF. In DNA form, the CDR3 reads TGCGCCAGCAGCCAAGGAGATAGCGGGGGGTGGAATGAGCAGTTCTTC.